This T cell receptor (beta chain) emerged from a study of T cell repertoires in cytomegalovirus infection (dated by TCRdb to about 2019). Regarding the research as a whole: Because public TCR beta signatures pointed to carriage of CMV infection together with the matching HLA type, the HLA type of each donor mattered for the analysis.

The sample was run on an Illumina HiSeq 1500. Through fastp at Q25 and MiXCR, TCRdb rebuilt clones from the public reads, retaining in-frame beta chains. Here each entry gathers all rows of one CDR3 protein and keeps the most common genes and DNA. This sample has 250,000 or so distinct CDR3 sequences in its table, and 17% of those were observed once. Together, the top ten hold 40% to 55% of the sample. From the cysteine through the phenylalanine, the CDR3 covers 13 amino acids. The entry retains the CDR3 DNA only, 39 bases that are in frame from base 1. For CDR1 and CDR2, the germline V gene (reference sequence) lists SSHAT and FNYEAQ. Worth noting for this clonotype: Its specific antigen is unknown. A read error may produce the germline difference seen at one junction end.

On the study overall, not on this receptor specifically: In the ex vivo response, HLA-C-restricted CMV-specific TCR beta clonotypes were dominant, and in two of eight donors the single most frequent clonotype came from this HLA-C-restricted group. Carriers of CMV infection plus the relevant HLA type were discriminated by the cumulative frequency of public TCR beta family members in the study cohort and in an independent 352-donor cohort.

Material for sequencing was CD8+ T cells from PBMCs. The clonotype originates from a human donor in good health (CMV status not recorded). Some clones in this sample may be carry-over from other donors' samples. The rearranged chain carries TRBV7-7 and TRBJ1-1; a weak D assignment points to TRBD1 (6 bases agree). CDR3 loop: CASSRDTNTEAFF. The DNA reads as follows: TGTGCTAGCAGCAGGGACACGAACACTGAAGCTTTCTTT.